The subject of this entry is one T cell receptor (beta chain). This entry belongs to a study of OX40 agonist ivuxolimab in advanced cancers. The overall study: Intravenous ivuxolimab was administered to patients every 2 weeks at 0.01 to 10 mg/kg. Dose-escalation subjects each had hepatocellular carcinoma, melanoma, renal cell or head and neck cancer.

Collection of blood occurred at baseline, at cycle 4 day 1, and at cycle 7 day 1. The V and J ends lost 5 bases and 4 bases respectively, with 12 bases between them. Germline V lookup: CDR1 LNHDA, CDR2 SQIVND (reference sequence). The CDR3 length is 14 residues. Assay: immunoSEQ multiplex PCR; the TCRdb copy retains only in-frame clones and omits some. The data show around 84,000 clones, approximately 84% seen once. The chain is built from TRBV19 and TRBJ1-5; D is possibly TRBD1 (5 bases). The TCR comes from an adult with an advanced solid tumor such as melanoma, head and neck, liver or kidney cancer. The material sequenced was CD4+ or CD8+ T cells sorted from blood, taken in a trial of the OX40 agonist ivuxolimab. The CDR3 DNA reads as TGTGCCAGTAGTCTGGGCGGGGGGAATCAGCCCCAGCATTTT. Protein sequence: CASSLGGGNQPQHF. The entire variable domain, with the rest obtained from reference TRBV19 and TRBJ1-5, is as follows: DGGITQSPKYLFRKEGQNVTLSCEQNLNHDAMYWYRQDPGQGLRLIYYSQIVNDFQKGDIAEGYSVSREKKESFPLTVTSAQKNPTAFYLCASSLGGGNQPQHFGDGTRLSIL.